The clone carrying this T cell receptor beta chain has only a few counts. This sample is drawn from a study of T-cell memory formation after mild COVID-19. V lost 4 bases and J lost 3; bases outside the gene matches: 6. The germline V gene encodes CDR1 SEHNR and CDR2 FQNEAQ (reference sequence). CDR3 length: 15 amino acids. Each CDR3 protein gets one entry after TCRdb re-called the 5' RACE reads with MiXCR. The sample holds 150,000 to 200,000 distinct CDR3 sequences; roughly 28% are singletons and the top ten take around 13%. This receptor was taken from an adult woman who had mild COVID-19 (a few samples of this study predate the infection). Cell type and time point are not known. The chain joins TRBV7-9 to TRBJ2-3; 8 bases are a match to TRBD1. Sequenced sample: PBMCs or a T cell subset sorted from them (not recorded which). As DNA, the CDR3 is TGTGCCAGCAGCTCCCGACAGGGGTGGACAGATACGCAGTATTTT. As protein: CASSSRQGWTDTQYF.